The TCR beta chain described here comes from a study of T cell changes during pregnancy in multiple sclerosis. This clone is a singleton in its sample. TCRdb's copy holds only in-frame clones and misses some; the assay was immunoSEQ multiplex PCR. The repertoire holds approximately 58,000 clones, with roughly 92% as singletons. The sequenced sample was peripheral blood, obtained in the second trimester of pregnancy. This TCR derives from a female donor with multiple sclerosis, enrolled in a pregnancy study.

The CDR3 region has the DNA TGTGCCAGCAGTCTCGGGCCCGGGGGGATGAACACTGAAGCTTTCTTT. Translating gives CASSLGPGGMNTEAFF. The rearrangement links TRBV7-3 to TRBJ1-1, with D possibly being TRBD1 (5 bases). This CDR3 is 16 amino acids long. Trimming removed 6 bases at V and 0 bases at J, with 17 bases between. The germline V gene has CDR1 SGHTA and CDR2 FQGTGA.